Shown below are 20 T cell receptor beta chains from a single sample sequenced in a study of blood T cell repertoires in COVID-19. Some clones are missing from TCRdb's copy, which holds only in-frame ones; the method was immunoSEQ multiplex PCR. The table has a few hundred thousand clones, 80% to 85% seen once. Sequencing was done on a sample of peripheral blood. These receptors were collected from a woman aged 80 or over with COVID-19, enrolled during active disease.

The V gene is TRBV12-3 or TRBV12-4, the J gene TRBJ1-1; D is ambiguous. This CDR3 comprises 12 residues. The ends were cut back, 9 bases at V and 5 bases at J, with 13 bases in the middle. In nucleotides, the CDR3 is TGTGCCAGACCTCCCAGTTATACTGAAGCTTTCTTT. Encoded protein: CARPPSYTEAFF.

The genes are TRBV16 and TRBJ2-5; 9 bases match TRBD1. Trimming removed 4 bases from V and 3 bases from J; junction bases left unmatched: 6. The CDR3 contains 15 residues. Germline CDR1 KGHSY, CDR2 FQNENV. This CDR3 reads CASSPDGTGKETQYF. The CDR3, as DNA: TGTGCCAGCAGCCCAGACGGGACAGGGAAAGAGACCCAGTACTTC.

The chain is built from TRBV19 and TRBJ1-5; no firm D call. CDR3 length: 12 residues. Germline V gene lookup returns CDR1 LNHDA and CDR2 SQIVND (reference sequence). V gave up 5 bases and J gave up 7 bases, with 9 bases separating them. The CDR3 reads CASSLAQQPQHF. CDR3 nucleotide sequence: TGTGCCAGTAGTCTAGCACAACAGCCCCAGCATTTT.

The DNA of the CDR3 is TGCAGCGCTTCCAAGGGGGATCGGACCATATATTTT. Protein product: CSASKGDRTIYF. The J gene is TRBJ1-3, the V gene TRBV29-1, with D perhaps TRBD1 (6 bases). Germline CDR1 SQVTM, CDR2 ANQGSEA. The length of the CDR3 is 12 residues. V lost 7 bases to trimming and J lost 10 bases, with 17 bases between them. The full variable domain, with the rest looked up from reference TRBV29-1 and TRBJ1-3, is SAVISQKPSRDICQRGTSLTIQCQVDSQVTMMFWYRQQPGQSLTLIATANQGSEATYESGFVIDKFPISRPNLTFSTLTVSNMSPEDSSIYLCSASKGDRTIYFGEGSWLTVV.

V and J are TRBV20-1 and TRBJ1-1; a weak D match, TRBD1 (6 bases). Germline V gene data show CDR1 as DFQATT and CDR2 as SNEGSKA (reference sequence). This CDR3 spans 10 amino acids. The chain's CDR3 is CRAGDLEAFF. In DNA, the CDR3 is TGCAGGGCAGGGGACCTTGAAGCTTTCTTT.

This chain uses TRBV25-1 with TRBJ1-4; 9 positions match TRBD1. V shed 4 bases, J shed 7 bases, and the junction held 4 bases outside the gene matches. Germline lookup yields CDR1 MGHDK and CDR2 SYGVNS. The CDR3 is made up of 14 amino acids. In DNA, the CDR3 is TGTGCCAGCAGTGGCCGACAGGGGGTTGAAAAACTGTTTTTT. Protein product: CASSGRQGVEKLFF.

This chain uses TRBV19 with TRBJ1-4; perhaps TRBD1 as D (5 bases). V dropped 9 bases and J dropped 3 bases, with 11 bases sitting between them. Germline loops: CDR1 LNHDA, CDR2 SQIVND (reference sequence). The length of the CDR3 is 13 residues. As DNA, the CDR3 is TGTGCCAGCCAGGGATCAGCTAATGAAAAACTGTTTTTT. As protein: CASQGSANEKLFF. The entire variable domain, with the rest obtained from reference TRBV19 and TRBJ1-4, is as follows: DGGITQSPKYLFRKEGQNVTLSCEQNLNHDAMYWYRQDPGQGLRLIYYSQIVNDFQKGDIAEGYSVSREKKESFPLTVTSAQKNPTAFYLCASQGSANEKLFFGSGTQLSVL.

The rearrangement links TRBV7-2 to TRBJ1-5, with D uncertain. CDR3 size: 15 residues. With 5 bases removed from V and 2 bases from J, the gap between germline ends came to 13 bases. Germline CDR1 reads SGHTA; CDR2 reads FQGNSA. Written as DNA, the CDR3 is TGTGCCAGCAGCGTGGGAGGGCAACGCAATCAGCCCCAGCATTTT. Translated, it gives CASSVGGQRNQPQHF.

The J gene is TRBJ1-1, the V gene TRBV18, with 8 nucleotides matching TRBD1. From germline, CDR1 is KGHSH and CDR2 LQKENI. The CDR3 is made up of 14 amino acids. J was trimmed by 4 bases and V by 1 base; bases with no gene match: 2. CDR3 bases: TGTGCCAGCTCACCACTGGACAGGGCCACTGAAGCTTTCTTT. Its translation: CASSPLDRATEAFF.

The rearrangement uses TRBV7-7 and TRBJ2-2, with 8 bases matching TRBD1. V shed 4 bases and J 3 bases; nucleotides not matched to a gene: 4. The germline CDR1 and CDR2 sequences are SSHAT and FNYEAQ (reference sequence). The CDR3 sequence is 15 residues long. CDR3 DNA sequence: TGTGCCAGCAGCTCGGACAGGGCGGACACCGGGGAGCTGTTTTTT. Its translation is CASSSDRADTGELFF.

This clone was counted once. The chain employs TRBV6-6 and TRBJ2-7; no firm D call. The CDR3 is 13 residues long. Germline V gives CDR1 MNHNY, CDR2 SVGAGI (reference sequence). V shed 3 bases and J shed 3 bases, with 9 bases lying between them. This CDR3 reads CASSYALSYEQYF. CDR3 nucleotide sequence: TGTGCCAGCAGTTATGCCCTAAGCTACGAGCAGTACTTC.

The gene calls are TRBV4-1 and TRBJ1-6; D unclear. Deletions cut 1 base from V and 7 bases from J, with 17 bases between. Germline V gives CDR1 MGHRA, CDR2 YSYEKL. CDR3 length: 17 residues. The CDR3 bases are TGCGCCAGCAGCCAAGGATTAGGTGGCGGGCGCAATTCACCCCTCCACTTT. It encodes CASSQGLGGGRNSPLHF.

The rearrangement joins TRBV6-5 to TRBJ2-2; 10 bases align to TRBD2. This CDR3 is 14 amino acids long. The V gene end was trimmed by 6 bases and the J gene end by 5 bases; junction bases not matched to a gene: 3. Germline V gene lookup returns CDR1 MNHEY and CDR2 SVGAGI. CDR3 bases: TGTGCCAGCAGAACTAGCGGGGTTACCGGGGAGCTGTTTTTT. It translates to CASRTSGVTGELFF.

This chain connects TRBV6-2 or TRBV6-3 to TRBJ2-5, with a weak D call TRBD2 (6 bases). With 5 bases removed from V and 0 bases from J, the gap between germline ends came to 7 bases. Germline V gene sequence: CDR1 MNHEY, CDR2 SVGEGT. CDR3 length equals 13 residues. CDR3 amino acids: CASSRLDQETQYF. The DNA of the CDR3 is TGTGCCAGCAGTCGACTAGACCAAGAGACCCAGTACTTC.

The chain combines TRBV29-1 with TRBJ2-3; D gene ambiguous. Germline loops: CDR1 SQVTM, CDR2 ANQGSEA. V lost 0 bases to trimming and J lost 1 base, with 8 bases between them. This CDR3 has 14 amino acids. In DNA, the CDR3 is TGCAGCGTTGAAGATCGGGTGGGCACAGATACGCAGTATTTT. Translation: CSVEDRVGTDTQYF.

This chain joins TRBV5-5 and TRBJ1-2; weak D call: TRBD1 (5 bases). V lost 0 bases and J lost 2, with 11 bases in between. Germline loops: CDR1 SGHKS, CDR2 YYEKEE (reference sequence). The CDR3 sequence is 15 residues long. The CDR3 loop reads CASSLAGQGNYGYTF. CDR3 nucleotides: TGTGCCAGCAGCTTGGCCGGGCAGGGAAACTATGGCTACACCTTC.

This rearrangement joins TRBV18 to TRBJ2-6; TRBD1 might be the D (6 bases). CDR1 and CDR2 from the germline V gene are KGHSH and LQKENI. V lost 4 bases to trimming and J lost 0 bases, with 13 bases between them. The CDR3 has 17 amino acids. The CDR3 bases are TGTGCCAGCTCACGGGACACCCTGAGCTCTGGGGCCAACGTCCTGACTTTC. Translating it yields CASSRDTLSSGANVLTF.

This sequence joins TRBV6-5 and TRBJ2-2; D is uncertain. V gave up 7 bases and J gave up 4 bases, with 7 bases separating them. Germline V gene sequence: CDR1 MNHEY, CDR2 SVGAGI. CDR3 size: 12 residues. The CDR3: CASKFGTGELFF. Written as DNA, the CDR3 is TGTGCCAGCAAATTCGGCACCGGGGAGCTGTTTTTT.

The V call is TRBV2, the J call TRBJ1-3, with 9 positions matching TRBD1. The CDR3 runs 16 residues. Germline V gene sequence: CDR1 SNHLY, CDR2 FYNNEI. V lost 10 bases to trimming and J lost 0 bases; unmatched junction nucleotides: 10. CDR3 DNA: TGTGCCACCAGCGGACAGGGGCCACTCTCTGGAAACACCATATATTTT. This gives the protein CATSGQGPLSGNTIYF.

V and J are TRBV6-5 and TRBJ1-1; D ambiguous. The germline V gene encodes CDR1 MNHEY and CDR2 SVGAGI. V was cut by 10 bases and J by 1 base, with 10 bases left in between. The CDR3 sequence is 12 residues long. Here the CDR3 DNA reads TGTGCCACCAGAGAGGGGAACACTGAAGCTTTCTTT. This translates into CATREGNTEAFF.